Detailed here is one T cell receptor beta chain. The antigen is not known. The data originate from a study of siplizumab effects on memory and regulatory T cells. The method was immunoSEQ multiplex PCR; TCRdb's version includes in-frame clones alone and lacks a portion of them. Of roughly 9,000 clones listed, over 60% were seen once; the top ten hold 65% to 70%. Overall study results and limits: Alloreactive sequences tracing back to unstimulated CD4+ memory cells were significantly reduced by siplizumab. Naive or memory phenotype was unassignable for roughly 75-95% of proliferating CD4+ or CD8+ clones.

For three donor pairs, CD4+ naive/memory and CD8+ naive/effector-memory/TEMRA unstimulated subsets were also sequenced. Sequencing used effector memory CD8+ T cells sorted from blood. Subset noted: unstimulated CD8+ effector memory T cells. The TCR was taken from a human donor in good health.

Here the CDR3 reads CASSDGDNSPLHF. The CDR3 DNA sequence: TGTGCCAGCAGTGACGGGGATAATTCACCCCTCCACTTT. The chain employs TRBV6-4 and TRBJ1-6; D ambiguous. Germline V CDR1 and CDR2: MRHNA, SNTAGT. V was pared by 2 bases and J by 5 bases, with 4 bases between. The CDR3 contains 13 residues.